The 21 T cell receptor beta chains below all came from one sample that was sequenced in a study of blood T cell repertoires in COVID-19. Here immunoSEQ multiplex PCR was the method, and the copy in TCRdb shows in-frame clones only, minus some. The table lists hundreds of thousands of clones, around 84% of them singletons, with 11% in the top ten. The sequenced material came from peripheral blood. The receptors originated from a man in his fifties with COVID-19, enrolled during active disease.

This clone occurred a few times. This chain uses TRBV5-1 with TRBJ1-2, with 12 positions matching TRBD1. V gave up 4 bases and J gave up 8 bases; unmatched junction bases: 6. The length of the CDR3 is 14 residues. Germline values: CDR1 SGHRS, CDR2 YFSETQ. The CDR3: CASSQGTGGMGYTF. CDR3 nucleotides: TGCGCCAGCAGCCAGGGGACAGGGGGCATGGGCTACACCTTC.

The chain recombines TRBV7-2 with TRBJ2-7; 8 bases match TRBD1. In germline, CDR1 is SGHTA, CDR2 FQGNSA. Trimming cost V 5 bases and J 3 bases; bases outside gene matches: 15. The CDR3 sequence is 17 residues long. The CDR3 reads CASSPSIGGQANYEQYF. For the CDR3, the DNA is TGTGCCAGCAGCCCGTCGATTGGGGGACAGGCCAACTACGAGCAGTACTTC.

CDR3 in amino acids: CASSYRSGGRTEAFF. For the CDR3, the DNA is TGCGCCAGCAGCTACCGCTCAGGGGGCCGCACTGAAGCTTTCTTT. This rearrangement joins TRBV4-1 to TRBJ1-1, with TRBD1 identical over 8 bases. In germline, CDR1 is MGHRA, CDR2 YSYEKL. The ends lost 5 bases at V and 4 bases at J; junction bases unmatched: 9. The CDR3 spans 15 residues.

The rearrangement links TRBV7-3 to TRBJ1-1; TRBD1 aligns across 7 bases. Germline V gene sequence: CDR1 SGHTA, CDR2 FQGTGA. CDR3 length: 13 amino acids. The V and J ends lost 5 bases and 5 bases, in that order; junction bases with no gene match: 5. The CDR3 DNA sequence: TGTGCCAGCAGCAGATACAGGGGAACTGAAGCTTTCTTT. Residues: CASSRYRGTEAFF. Using reference TRBV7-3 and TRBJ1-1 for the parts outside the CDR3, the full variable domain is GAGVSQTPSNKVTEKGKYVELRCDPISGHTALYWYRQSLGQGPEFLIYFQGTGAADDSGLPNDRFFAVRPEGSVSTLKIQRTERGDSAVYLCASSRYRGTEAFFGQGTRLTVV.

This chain uses TRBV11-2 with TRBJ2-7, with D unresolved. V was pared by 0 bases and J by 0 bases, with 9 bases between. This CDR3 spans 15 amino acids. CDR1 and CDR2 (germline): SGHAT, FQNNGV. The CDR3 sequence: CASSLEQLSSYEQYF. Written as DNA, the CDR3 is TGTGCCAGCAGCTTAGAACAGCTTAGCTCCTACGAGCAGTACTTC.

The rearrangement links TRBV5-4 to TRBJ1-4, with D perhaps matching TRBD1 (6 bases). The germline CDR1 and CDR2 sequences are SGHNT and YYREEE (reference sequence). V lost 0 bases and J lost 0, with 6 bases in between. The CDR3 is made up of 15 amino acids. CDR3 in DNA: TGTGCCAGCAGCTTGGAGGGGGCAACTAATGAAAAACTGTTTTTT. This encodes CASSLEGATNEKLFF.

This chain connects TRBV11-1 to TRBJ2-7, with 8 bases aligning to TRBD2. Losses at the gene ends were 6 bases for V and 2 bases for J; bases not matched to a gene: 9. Germline V CDR1 and CDR2: SGHAT, FQDESV (reference sequence). This CDR3 comprises 15 residues. For the CDR3, the DNA is TGTGCCAGCAGACGAGGACTAGCCCCTGCCTACGAGCAGTACTTC. Translated: CASRRGLAPAYEQYF.

Written as DNA, the CDR3 is TGTGCCAGCAGCCCGGACAGGGGGCCAGTTAACTATGGCTACACCTTC. This encodes CASSPDRGPVNYGYTF. The chain carries TRBV5-4 and TRBJ1-2; 11 bases are shared with TRBD1. Germline CDR1 reads SGHNT; CDR2 reads YYREEE (reference sequence). The CDR3 has 16 residues. Trimming removed 4 bases from V and 1 base from J; junction bases left unmatched: 6. Combining the CDR3 with reference TRBV5-4 and TRBJ1-2 gives the whole variable domain ETGVTQSPTHLIKTRGQQVTLRCSSQSGHNTVSWYQQALGQGPQFIFQYYREEENGRGNFPPRFSGLQFPNYSSELNVNALELDDSALYLCASSPDRGPVNYGYTFGSGTRLTVV.

The chain uses TRBV7-2 and TRBJ1-2; possible D gene TRBD1, 5 bases. Trimming took off 1 base at V and 2 bases at J, with 8 bases between the two ends. The CDR3 loop spans 14 amino acids. Germline CDR1 reads SGHTA; CDR2 reads FQGNSA. The CDR3 DNA reads TGTGCCAGCAGCTTAGGACGACAGAACTATGGCTACACCTTC. Amino acid sequence: CASSLGRQNYGYTF.

This clone was seen a handful of times. CDR3 nucleotides: TGTGCCAGCAGCCACCAAACGACCCTCGGACTAGCGGGAGCCTCCTACGAGCAGTACTTC. Protein product: CASSHQTTLGLAGASYEQYF. The chain links TRBV4-2 to TRBJ2-7; TRBD2 matches at 13 bases. The CDR3 sequence is 20 residues long. V gave up 3 bases and J gave up 0 bases; unmatched junction bases: 14. Germline loops: CDR1 LGHNA, CDR2 YNFKEQ.

This clone was detected a few times. The chain combines TRBV6-4 with TRBJ2-1; TRBD1 might be the D (5 bases). V was shortened by 4 bases and J by 4 bases, with 14 bases between the two germline ends. CDR3 size: 15 residues. The germline V gene encodes CDR1 MRHNA and CDR2 SNTAGT. The CDR3 region is CASSGGYGAYNEQFF. The CDR3 nucleotides read TGTGCCAGCAGTGGAGGCTATGGGGCGTACAATGAGCAGTTCTTC.

The rearrangement links TRBV28 to TRBJ2-1, with TRBD2 as a possible D gene (6 bases). CDR3 length: 18 amino acids. The germline CDR1 and CDR2 sequences are MDHEN and SYDVKM. V gave up 1 base and J gave up 0 bases, with 16 bases separating them. Here the CDR3 reads CASSLSLWGVSSYNEQFF. The CDR3 DNA is TGTGCCAGCAGTTTATCTCTCTGGGGGGTCAGCTCCTACAATGAGCAGTTCTTC. Based on the CDR3 plus reference TRBV28 and TRBJ2-1, the full variable domain is DVKVTQSSRYLVKRTGEKVFLECVQDMDHENMFWYRQDPGLGLRLIYFSYDVKMKEKGDIPEGYSVSREKKERFSLILESASTNQTSMYLCASSLSLWGVSSYNEQFFGPGTRLTVL.

The chain employs TRBV19 and TRBJ2-1; 8 nucleotides align to TRBD2. The CDR3 consists of 16 residues. The junction had 5 bases not matched to a gene; V was cut back by 4 bases and J by 0 bases. The germline V gene encodes CDR1 LNHDA and CDR2 SQIVND (reference sequence). The DNA of the CDR3 is TGTGCCAGTAGTAACAGCGGGAGTGGCTCCTACAATGAGCAGTTCTTC. Protein product: CASSNSGSGSYNEQFF.

The chain joins TRBV27 to TRBJ2-7, with 8 bases matching TRBD1. The germline V gene encodes CDR1 MNHEY and CDR2 SMNVEV (reference sequence). J gave up 6 bases and V 6 bases, and 13 bases lay outside the gene matches. The CDR3 totals 15 residues. In DNA form, the CDR3 reads TGTGCCAGCAGATCCGGGACAGGTGGTTTAAGCGAGCAGTACTTC. Amino acids: CASRSGTGGLSEQYF.

V gene TRBV11-3 combines with J gene TRBJ2-1; tentatively, D is TRBD2 (5 bases). Per germline, CDR1 SGHNT and CDR2 YENEEA. The CDR3 has 15 amino acids. V lost 1 base and J lost 6, with 13 bases in between. The CDR3 sequence: CASSLGTGIPNEQFF. The CDR3 coding sequence is TGTGCCAGCAGCTTAGGTACGGGAATTCCCAATGAGCAGTTCTTC.

The table lists this clone with a count of one. The chain links TRBV6-5 to TRBJ1-2, with a weak D call TRBD1 (5 bases). Trimming left V 7 bases short and J 4 bases short, with 13 bases between. CDR3 length equals 13 residues. The germline CDR1 and CDR2 sequences are MNHEY and SVGAGI. The CDR3 here is CASTPEGAYGYTF. The DNA for the CDR3 is TGTGCCAGCACCCCCGAAGGGGCCTATGGCTACACCTTC.

CDR3 coding DNA: TGTGCCAGTAGCAAGGGGGAAGATAGCAATCAGCCCCAGCATTTT. This translates into CASSKGEDSNQPQHF. The rearrangement links TRBV19 to TRBJ1-5; TRBD1 is a possible D gene (6 bases). This CDR3 has 15 amino acids. Germline-derived CDR1 and CDR2 are LNHDA and SQIVND (reference sequence). V lost 6 bases and J 0 bases, leaving 12 bases between the germline ends.

The chain combines TRBV27 with TRBJ1-5; D is possibly TRBD1 (6 bases). This CDR3 has 13 amino acids. Trimming cost V 5 bases and J 4 bases, with 9 bases left between them. The germline V gene encodes CDR1 MNHEY and CDR2 SMNVEV (reference sequence). The CDR3, as DNA: TGTGCCAGCAGTACGACAGGTAATCAGCCCCAGCATTTT. Its translation: CASSTTGNQPQHF.

The chain recombines TRBV10-1 with TRBJ1-1, with a possible D match to TRBD1 (5 bases). Trimming took off 5 bases at V and 9 bases at J, with 19 bases between the two ends. The germline V gene has CDR1 WNHNN and CDR2 SYGVQD (reference sequence). CDR3 size: 14 residues. CDR3 sequence (DNA): TGCGCCAGCAGTCCCTCCCGCCAGGGACTTCAAGCTTTCTTT. Protein sequence: CASSPSRQGLQAFF.

This chain joins TRBV9 and TRBJ2-5; tentatively, D is TRBD1 (6 bases). Trimming removed 0 bases from V and 3 bases from J, with 12 bases in between. The germline V gene encodes CDR1 SGDLS and CDR2 YYNGEE. There are 15 residues in the CDR3. DNA of the CDR3: TGTGCCAGCAGCGTAGTGGGGGCCTTTGAAGAGACCCAGTACTTC. Translation gives CASSVVGAFEETQYF.

The chain couples TRBV6-2 or TRBV6-3 to TRBJ2-1, with D tentatively TRBD1 (6 bases). V was trimmed by 0 bases and J by 6 bases, leaving 12 bases between them. The germline CDR1 and CDR2 sequences are MNHEY and SVGEGT. CDR3 length: 15 amino acids. The CDR3 nucleotides read TGTGCCAGCAGTTACTCGGCAGGGGTCGGCAATGAGCAGTTCTTC. This encodes CASSYSAGVGNEQFF.